This T cell receptor beta chain was recorded in a study of cytomegalovirus exposure and HLA in healthy donors. Notes on the study in general: Follow-up analysis found HLA locus-dependent TCR association rates, highest for DRB1 and lowest for HLA-C.

PCR was performed using 60 Vbeta and 13 Jbeta primers. The assay was immunoSEQ multiplex PCR, and TCRdb's table has in-frame clones only and misses some. The table has roughly 130,000 clones, 75% to 85% seen once. The CDR3 sequence is 14 residues long. With 2 bases removed from V and 0 bases from J, the gap between germline ends came to 8 bases. The germline V gene has CDR1 SGHRS and CDR2 YFSETQ. Concerning this clone itself: The target antigen is unknown.

The chain couples TRBV5-1 to TRBJ1-2; D gene uncertain. This receptor was taken from a man aged 35-49 years in good health and CMV-seronegative. Specimen: PBMCs. The CDR3 DNA reads TGCGCCAGCAGCTTTTACGGGACTAACTATGGCTACACCTTC. Translated: CASSFYGTNYGYTF. Looking up the rest from reference TRBV5-1 and TRBJ1-2 gives the full variable domain: KAGVTQTPRYLIKTRGQQVTLSCSPISGHRSVSWYQQTPGQGLQFLFEYFSETQRNKGNFPGRFSGRQFSNSRSEMNVSTLELGDSALYLCASSFYGTNYGYTFGSGTRLTVV.